This T cell receptor (beta chain) was found in a study of vaccination effects on CD4 cells after COVID-19. About the research overall: Sequencing followed a ViraFEST assay step that expanded antigen-specific CD4+ T cells with viral peptide pools.

To note about this clone: Its target is not known.

Sequencing was performed with immunoSEQ multiplex PCR; in TCRdb, only in-frame clones are kept and a portion is missing. The repertoire holds 40,000 to 50,000 clones, with around 70% as singletons. The V end was cut by 0 bases, the J end by 7 bases, with 13 bases between. Germline V gene lookup returns CDR1 SGHNT and CDR2 YYREEE (reference sequence). The CDR3 runs 15 residues. Following 10 days of culture, CD4+ T cells were isolated. Participants were vaccinated with two doses of either the BNT162b2 or mRNA-1273 vaccine. The sequenced sample was CD4+ T cells from PBMCs cultured without peptide, obtained after COVID-19 vaccination. This clonotype was sampled from a human donor who received a COVID-19 vaccine. This sequence joins TRBV5-4 and TRBJ2-2, with D hard to call. In DNA, the CDR3 is TGTGCCAGCAGCTTGGGACTCAGAGATGGCGGGGAGCTGTTTTTT. Residues: CASSLGLRDGGELFF.